These T cell receptor beta chains were read from a single sample in a study of metastatic and nonmetastatic thyroid tumors. TCRdb recomputed clones from the PCR reads via MiXCR. Among under 95,000 clones, approximately 12% were seen once, and the ten largest hold 11%. The sample consisted of blood. The receptors come from a female donor with papillary thyroid cancer or a benign thyroid nodule (not recorded which). Some clones in this sample may be carry-over from other donors' samples. The CDR3 runs from the conserved cysteine through the conserved F or W. Each record gives: D gene, V gene, clone size, J gene, CDR3 DNA, CDR3 protein. A D gene is named only where the DNA matches it firmly. A row's size may be missing; if present it is once, few, many or a size class.

TRBD1	TRBV4-1	many	TRBJ2-7	TGCGCCAGCAGCCAAACCCCGGGACAGGAAGGACACGAGCAGTACTTC	CASSQTPGQEGHEQYF
-	TRBV7-2	-	TRBJ2-7	TGTGCCAGCAGCTTAGCGGCAGCGAGGGACGAGCAGTACTTC	CASSLAAARDEQYF
-	TRBV19	many	TRBJ1-3	TGTGCCAGCCAAGGGAGCTCTGGAAACACCATATATTTT	CASQGSSGNTIYF
TRBD1	TRBV2	many	TRBJ2-2	TGTGCCAGCAGATCAGGGGGAAGGGACACCGGGGAGCTGTTTTTT	CASRSGGRDTGELFF
-	TRBV7-3	many	TRBJ2-3	TGTGCCAGCAGCTTAGATACCGCAACAGATACGCAGTATTTT	CASSLDTATDTQYF
TRBD1	TRBV5-6	few	TRBJ2-4	TGTGCCAGCAGCTTACCGGGACAGACACAAAACATTCAGTACTTC	CASSLPGQTQNIQYF
TRBD1	TRBV30	many	TRBJ1-2	TGTGCCTGGAGTCCGGGGACAGGCAATGGCTACACCTTC	CAWSPGTGNGYTF
TRBD1	TRBV7-2	many	TRBJ2-1	TGTGCCAGCAGCCCCAGGGGGACAGGGGGCTTTGAGCAGTTCTTC	CASSPRGTGGFEQFF
TRBD2	TRBV5-4	many	TRBJ2-7	TGTGCCAGCAGCTTGGAGGGCGGGGGGTTGCGGGAGCAGTACTTC	CASSLEGGGLREQYF
-	TRBV6-2/TRBV6-3	-	TRBJ2-7	TGTGCCAGCAGTTACTCGATCCGATGGCTAGTGGTCTCCTACGAGCAGTACTTC	CASSYSIRWLVVSYEQYF
-	TRBV20-1	many	TRBJ2-1	TGCAGTGCTACCCCCAGGTCCTACAATGAGCAGTTCTTC	CSATPRSYNEQFF
-	TRBV9	many	TRBJ1-6	TGTGCCAGCAGCGTTAACAATTCACCCCTCCACTTT	CASSVNNSPLHF
TRBD1	TRBV6-5	many	TRBJ2-1	TGTGCCAGCAGTTCCCACATTAGACCGACAGGGCCCAATGAGCAGTTCTTC	CASSSHIRPTGPNEQFF
-	TRBV4-3	few	TRBJ1-1	TGCGCCAGCAGCCAAGAAACCGAGGCGAAACAAGCTTTCTTT	CASSQETEAKQAFF
TRBD2	TRBV6-2/TRBV6-3	-	TRBJ2-6	TGTGCCAGCAGTTACTGGGACCTGGGGGGGGCTGGGGCCAACGTCCTGACTTTC	CASSYWDLGGAGANVLTF
-	TRBV5-6	many	TRBJ1-3	TGTGCCAGCAGCTTGGGAAACTCTGGAAACACCATATATTTT	CASSLGNSGNTIYF
-	TRBV7-8	-	TRBJ2-6	TGTGCCAGCGGATTGCCGTACAGGGTCCTATCTGGGGCCAACGTCCTGACTTTC	CASGLPYRVLSGANVLTF
-	TRBV11-3	-	TRBJ2-1	TGTGCCAGCAGCCTCGGGCAGCACAATGAGCAGTTCTTC	CASSLGQHNEQFF
TRBD1	TRBV30	-	TRBJ2-2	TGCGCCTGGAACAGGGGCGGCACCGGTGAGCTGTTTTTT	CAWNRGGTGELFF
-	TRBV4-3	many	TRBJ2-2	TGCGCCAGCAGCCAAGTATACCCAAGGGGCGGGGAGCTGTTTTTT	CASSQVYPRGGELFF
-	TRBV5-4	-	TRBJ1-1	TGTGCCAGCAAGGAAGATATGAACACTGAAGCTTTCTTT	CASKEDMNTEAFF
-	TRBV7-2	many	TRBJ2-1	TGTGCCAGCAGCTTAGGGCGGATGAATGAGCAGTTCTTC	CASSLGRMNEQFF
TRBD2	TRBV9	many	TRBJ2-2	TGTGCCAGCAGCGTAGGGGGACTAGCGACCGGGGAGCTGTTTTTT	CASSVGGLATGELFF
-	TRBV6-1	few	TRBJ2-7	TGTGCCAGCAGAACATACAGACTCGTCGAGCAGTACTTC	CASRTYRLVEQYF
-	TRBV4-1	many	TRBJ1-3	TGCGCCAGCAGCCCCATAGGTAACTCTGGAAACACCATATATTTT	CASSPIGNSGNTIYF
-	TRBV7-8	many	TRBJ1-5	TGTGCCAGCAGCTTATATTCCAAAGATAGCAATCAGCCCCAGCATTTT	CASSLYSKDSNQPQHF
-	TRBV9	many	TRBJ2-3	TGTGCCAGCAGCGTAGGAGTGGGGGGGACACCTTTCACAGATACGCAGTATTTT	CASSVGVGGTPFTDTQYF
-	TRBV28	many	TRBJ2-4	TGTGCCAGCAGTTTATCTTGGGGCTCGGCCAAAAACATTCAGTACTTC	CASSLSWGSAKNIQYF
-	TRBV19	many	TRBJ2-1	TGTGCCAGTAGTGGGGTAGCCTACAATGAGCAGTTCTTC	CASSGVAYNEQFF
TRBD1	TRBV28	many	TRBJ2-3	TGTGCCAGCAGTTTAATGGGGACAGGCAATGGAGATACGCAGTATTTT	CASSLMGTGNGDTQYF
TRBD2	TRBV20-1	-	TRBJ2-1	TGCAGTACGACTAGCGTCTTTGACAATGATCAGTTCTTC	CSTTSVFDNDQFF
-	TRBV20-1	-	TRBJ2-7	TGCAGTGCTAGGGACTTCTTATGGGGCGAGCAGTACTTC	CSARDFLWGEQYF
TRBD1	TRBV5-8	many	TRBJ2-7	TGTGCCAGCAGCCTCGGACAGGGGGTCGAGCAGTACTTC	CASSLGQGVEQYF
-	TRBV6-2/TRBV6-3	many	TRBJ2-4	TGTGCCAGCAGTTACTCGGTAGCCAAAAACATTCAGTACTTC	CASSYSVAKNIQYF
TRBD1	TRBV11-1	many	TRBJ1-1	TGTGCCAGCAGCAAATCAGGGGGGATTCGGAACACTGAAGCTTTCTTT	CASSKSGGIRNTEAFF
-	TRBV9	many	TRBJ2-3	TGTGCCAGCAGCTTAGACGGCACAGATACGCAGTATTTT	CASSLDGTDTQYF
TRBD2	TRBV7-6	-	TRBJ2-7	TGTGCCAGCAGCTTAGCACCTCAAGGTAGCGGGGCTTTCAACGAGCAGTACTTC	CASSLAPQGSGAFNEQYF
-	TRBV20-1	many	TRBJ2-5	TGCAGTGTCCCCTCAGACAGCTTCAGGACCCAGTACTTC	CSVPSDSFRTQYF
-	TRBV30	many	TRBJ2-7	TGTGCCTGGAGTGTTTCAGGGGGGTCCTACGAGCAGTACTTC	CAWSVSGGSYEQYF
-	TRBV15	many	TRBJ1-1	TGTGCCACCAGCAACTTAGGGGTCGTAACTGAAGCTTTCTTT	CATSNLGVVTEAFF
TRBD1	TRBV12-3/TRBV12-4	few	TRBJ1-5	TGTTCCAGCAGCAGAGGACAGGTCCAGGGTCAACCCCAGCATTTT	CSSSRGQVQGQPQHF
-	TRBV29-1	many	TRBJ1-3	TGCAGCGTTGAGATCGGCACTGGAAACACCATATATTTT	CSVEIGTGNTIYF
-	TRBV7-9	-	TRBJ1-4	TGTGCCGGCAGCTCGACCGGAAGGCCTCGTGGGTTGTTTTTT	CAGSSTGRPRGLFF
TRBD2	TRBV12-3/TRBV12-4	many	TRBJ2-7	TGTGCCAGCAAACTAGCGGGATCCTACGAGCAGTACTTC	CASKLAGSYEQYF
-	TRBV20-1	few	TRBJ2-5	TGCAGTGCCCGCGGTGCGATACTCCAAGAGACCCAGTACTTC	CSARGAILQETQYF
-	TRBV5-1	medium-sized	TRBJ2-7	TGCGCCAGCAGCGTGTTCCCGGACGTCTTGTTCCACGAGCAGTACTTC	CASSVFPDVLFHEQYF
-	TRBV7-9	many	TRBJ2-3	TGTGCCAGCAGCCCGGAAACAGATACGCAGTATTTT	CASSPETDTQYF
-	TRBV7-2	many	TRBJ2-7	TGTGCCAGCAGCCCTCGGGTAGCGGAGTACGAGCAGTACTTC	CASSPRVAEYEQYF
TRBD2	TRBV11-2	many	TRBJ2-2	TGTGCCAGCAGCTCGGGACTAGCGGTCTCCGGGGAGCTGTTTTTT	CASSSGLAVSGELFF
-	TRBV7-2	many	TRBJ2-5	TGTGCCAGCAGCTCCCCGTACCAAGAGACCCAGTACTTC	CASSSPYQETQYF
TRBD2	TRBV3-1	many	TRBJ2-2	TGTGCCAGCAGCCAAGCCACGACGAGACTAGCGGGGACCGGGGAGCTGTTTTTT	CASSQATTRLAGTGELFF
-	TRBV12-5	-	TRBJ2-7	TGTGCTAGTGGTAGGGGGGAAACCTACGAGCAGTACTTC	CASGRGETYEQYF
TRBD2	TRBV6-1	many	TRBJ2-5	TGTGCCAGCAGTTGGGGACTAGCGGAGACTCAAGAGACCCAGTACTTC	CASSWGLAETQETQYF
-	TRBV28	-	TRBJ1-6	TGTGCCAGCAAAGCCACACACTATAATTCACCCCTCCACTTT	CASKATHYNSPLHF